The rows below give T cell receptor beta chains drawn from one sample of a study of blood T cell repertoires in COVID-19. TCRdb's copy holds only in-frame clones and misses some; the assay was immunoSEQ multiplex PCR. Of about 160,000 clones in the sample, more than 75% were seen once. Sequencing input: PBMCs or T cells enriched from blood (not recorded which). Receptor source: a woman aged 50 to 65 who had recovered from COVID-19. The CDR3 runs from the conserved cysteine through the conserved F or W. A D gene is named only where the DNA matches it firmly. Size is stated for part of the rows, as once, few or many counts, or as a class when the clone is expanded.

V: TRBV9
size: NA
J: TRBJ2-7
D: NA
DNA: TGTGCCAGCAGCCTTGGGGCAGGGGTACGTTCCGATGCTGGGGAGCAGTACTTC
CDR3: CASSLGAGVRSDAGEQYF

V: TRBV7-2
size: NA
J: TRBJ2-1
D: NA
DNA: TGTGCCAGCAGCCCTCTGACTAGTGTCGATGAGCAGTTCTTC
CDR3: CASSPLTSVDEQFF

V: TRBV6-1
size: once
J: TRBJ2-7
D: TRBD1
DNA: TGTGCCAGCAGTGGAAACCCGACAGGGGGGCCCTACGAGCAGTACTTC
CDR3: CASSGNPTGGPYEQYF

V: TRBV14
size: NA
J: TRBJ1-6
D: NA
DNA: TGTGCCAGCAGCCCCACCCGGGGCTCCTATAATTCACCCCTCCACTTT
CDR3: CASSPTRGSYNSPLHF

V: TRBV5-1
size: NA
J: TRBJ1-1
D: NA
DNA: TGCGCCAGCAGCTTAGACTGGCTCGGTGAAGCTTTCTTT
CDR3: CASSLDWLGEAFF

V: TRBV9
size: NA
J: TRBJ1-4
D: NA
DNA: TGTGCCAGCAATTTGGGTTGGGGGGATGAAAAACTGTTTTTT
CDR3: CASNLGWGDEKLFF

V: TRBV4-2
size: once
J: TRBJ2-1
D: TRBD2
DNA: TGTGCCAGCAGCCAACTGGGGGGGGTTTCGTACAATGAGCAGTTCTTC
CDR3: CASSQLGGVSYNEQFF

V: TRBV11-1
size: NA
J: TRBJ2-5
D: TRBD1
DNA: TGTGCCAGCAGCTTAGGACAGGGTTTCGAGGAGACCCAGTACTTC
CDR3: CASSLGQGFEETQYF

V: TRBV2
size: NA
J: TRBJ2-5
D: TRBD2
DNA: TGTGCCAGCAGTATGGCTAGCGGGGGGGAAAAGCGCGAGACCCAGTACTTC
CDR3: CASSMASGGEKRETQYF

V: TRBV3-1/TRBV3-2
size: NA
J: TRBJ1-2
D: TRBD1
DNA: TGTGCCAGCAGCCGGAGGACAGGGGCGGGATGGGGCTACACCTTC
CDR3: CASSRRTGAGWGYTF

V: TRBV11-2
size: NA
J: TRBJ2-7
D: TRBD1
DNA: TGTGCCAGCAGCCCCAGTCCCGGGACAGGGACCTACGAGCAGTACTTC
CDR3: CASSPSPGTGTYEQYF

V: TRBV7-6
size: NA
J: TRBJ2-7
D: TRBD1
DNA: TGTGCCAGCAGCGAGGGACAGCTTTCCTACGAGCAGTACTTC
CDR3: CASSEGQLSYEQYF

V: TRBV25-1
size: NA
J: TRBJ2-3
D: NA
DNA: TGTGCCAGCAGTGATACGGACAGCCTAGATACGCAGTATTTT
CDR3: CASSDTDSLDTQYF

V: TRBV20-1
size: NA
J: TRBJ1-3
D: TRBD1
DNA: TGCAGTGCTAGTCGGCAGGGGGCGCGAGGAAACACCATATATTTT
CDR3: CSASRQGARGNTIYF

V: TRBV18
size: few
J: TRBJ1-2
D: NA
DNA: TGTGCCAGCTCAAAGGACAGCTGGGGCTACACCTTC
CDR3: CASSKDSWGYTF

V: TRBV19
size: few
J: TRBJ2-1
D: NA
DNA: TGTGCCAGTAGTGCCCCCTTTACTCATGAGCAGTTCTTC
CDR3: CASSAPFTHEQFF

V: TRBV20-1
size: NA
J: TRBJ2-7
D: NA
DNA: TGCAGCCTCGGTAGCTCCTACGAGCAGTACTTC
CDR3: CSLGSSYEQYF

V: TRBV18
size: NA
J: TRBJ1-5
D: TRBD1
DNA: TGTGCCAGCTCCCTTATACGACAGGGGAGTGGCAATCAGCCCCAGCATTTT
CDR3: CASSLIRQGSGNQPQHF

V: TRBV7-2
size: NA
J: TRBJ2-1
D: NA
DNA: TGTGCCAGCAGCTTAGGGCAGAGGAATGAGCAGTTCTTC
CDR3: CASSLGQRNEQFF

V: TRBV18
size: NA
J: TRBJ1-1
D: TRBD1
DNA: TGTGCCAGCTCCCTGGGACAGGGGGCGGACACTGAAGCTTTCTTT
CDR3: CASSLGQGADTEAFF

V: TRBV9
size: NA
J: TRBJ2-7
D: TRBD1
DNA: TGTGCCAGCAGCGTGGATGGGACAGGGTATAGGCAGTACTTC
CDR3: CASSVDGTGYRQYF

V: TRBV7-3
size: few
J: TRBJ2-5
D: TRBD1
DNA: TGTGCCAGCAGCTTAACCGGGACAGGGGGAGAGACCCAGTACTTC
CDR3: CASSLTGTGGETQYF

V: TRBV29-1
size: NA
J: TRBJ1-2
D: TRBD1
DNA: TGCAGCGTTGGACAGGGTGGCTATGGCTACACCTTC
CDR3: CSVGQGGYGYTF

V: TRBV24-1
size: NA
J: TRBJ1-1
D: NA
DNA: TGTGCCACCAGTGATTCAAACAGGGCCATGGAGGAAGCTTTCTTT
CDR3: CATSDSNRAMEEAFF

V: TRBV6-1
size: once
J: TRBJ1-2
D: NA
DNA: TGTGCCAGCAGTGAAGCGAGGCCAGAAGACCTCTATGGCTACACCTTC
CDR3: CASSEARPEDLYGYTF

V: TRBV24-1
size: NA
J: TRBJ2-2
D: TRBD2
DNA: TGTGCCACCAGATACGATCACCGGGGGGGGAACACCGGGGAGCTGTTTTTT
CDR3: CATRYDHRGGNTGELFF